This record covers a single T cell receptor beta chain. This clonotype was picked up a small number of times. Its antigen is currently not known. No quality values exist for individual bases; no much larger clone is one base distant. The data stem from a study of immune aging and cytomegalovirus after organ transplant (dated by TCRdb to the early 2020s). Context from the whole study: All transplant recipients received three-drug immunosuppression with prednisone, tacrolimus, and mycophenolate.

The germline V gene (reference sequence) supplies CDR1 GTSNPN and CDR2 SVGIG. Compared with germline, V lacks 3 bases and J lacks 1 base; bases without a gene match: 8. The CDR3 runs 16 residues from the cysteine to the phenylalanine. Here the CDR3 DNA is all that survives: 48 bases in frame from base 1. The time point tag for this specimen amounts to: five sample-tagged time points from pre-transplant (day -1) to day 368 post-transplant, pooled. Thawed PBMC were stimulated for roughly twelve hours with a CMV IE-1 overlapping peptide library without transport inhibitors. After thawing, cells were rested overnight and were then stimulated in R10 medium with CD28/CD49d costimulation. The IE-1 peptide library was composed of 15-amino-acid peptides with overlaps of 11 amino acids. Each time point was barcoded with BD Single-Cell Multiplexing Kit Sample Tags, pooled, and stained with oligo-conjugated anti-CD45RA plus sorting antibodies. A BD FACSAria III was used to sort CMV-responsive CD8+CD137+ and CD4+CD154+ T cells at 4-way purity. EDTA vacutainers were used to collect blood, which was then processed with a Ficoll gradient within 1-24 hours.

The method behind the library was single-cell sequencing. Sequencer: Illumina NovaSeq 6000. The BD Rhapsody Targeted mRNA and AbSeq Reagent Kit, in a microwell format, was used for cell capture and library preparation. The libraries included TCR, sample tags, AbSeq, and targeted mRNA drawn from the Human T-Cell Expression Panel together with custom TOX and TOX2 primers. Sequencing of the libraries was performed on an Illumina NovaSeq. For the original study's pipeline: The analysis covered around 10,000 cells in total, of which 7,000 to 7,500 were CD8 T cells and approximately 4,500 were CD8 T cells with an identifiable TCR CDR3. On the Seven Bridges Genomics platform, raw data were run through the BD Rhapsody Targeted Analysis Pipeline with V(D)J processing. Quality control, Sample Tag demultiplexing with Lex-BDSMK, clone identification with VDJ Explorer, and Seurat clustering were all done in SeqGeq 1.6.0. Clones comprising <1% of CD8 T cells were considered non-expanded; clones comprising >2.5% of the sample were considered clonal expansions. The public reads were reprocessed in TCRdb via fastp at Q25 and MiXCR, keeping in-frame beta chains. Entries are consolidated by CDR3 protein sequence, retaining the most common genes and DNA. TCRdb, not the authors, supplied the V and J calls. The sample has roughly 20,000 distinct CDR3 sequences on record, roughly a third of them singletons. The ten biggest clones cover around a quarter of the sample.

Summary of the overall study and its limitations: Large clones contained a higher proportion of TEMRA cells, and the seven largest clones (1904 cells) acquired aged and TEMRA cells while losing TCM cells. Because CD57 was not measured in the sequencing data, a conservative gene-based aging definition was used instead. Aged-phenotype cells increased post-transplant regardless of clone size, earlier in large clones (days 200-264) than small clones, following viremia.

The receptor was isolated from a female donor who had a heart transplant and CMV viremia. The chain couples TRBV30 to TRBJ2-3; 9 junctional bases match TRBD2. Sequences were derived from CMV peptide-activated CD4+ and CD8+ T cells sorted from blood, sampled at five time points, pooled. The intended sense of this specimen's cell subset or site label: sorted CD8+CD137+ and CD4+CD154+ T cells after less than 15 h CMV IE-1 peptide stimulation. The DNA sequence is TGTGCCTGGAGCGTTGGTGCTAGCGGGGGCACAGATACGCAGTATTTT. Translation gives CAWSVGASGGTDTQYF.